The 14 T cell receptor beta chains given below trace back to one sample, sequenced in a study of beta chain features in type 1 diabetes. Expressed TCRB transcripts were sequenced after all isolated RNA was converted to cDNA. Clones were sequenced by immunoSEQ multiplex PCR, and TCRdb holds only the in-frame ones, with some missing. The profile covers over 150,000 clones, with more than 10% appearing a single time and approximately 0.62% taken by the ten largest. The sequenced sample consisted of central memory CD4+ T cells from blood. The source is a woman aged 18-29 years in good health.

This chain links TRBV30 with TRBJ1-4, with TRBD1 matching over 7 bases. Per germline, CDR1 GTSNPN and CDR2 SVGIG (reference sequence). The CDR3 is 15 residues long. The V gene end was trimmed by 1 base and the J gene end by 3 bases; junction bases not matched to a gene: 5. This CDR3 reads CAWSGTGAANEKLFF. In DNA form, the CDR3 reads TGTGCCTGGAGTGGTACAGGGGCCGCTAATGAAAAACTGTTTTTT.

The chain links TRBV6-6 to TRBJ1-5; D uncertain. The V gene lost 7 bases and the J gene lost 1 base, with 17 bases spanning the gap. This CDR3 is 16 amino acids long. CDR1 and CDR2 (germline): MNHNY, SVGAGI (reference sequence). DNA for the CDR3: TGTGCCAGCACCAACTGGCCCACGGGGAGCAATCAGCCCCAGCATTTT. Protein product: CASTNWPTGSNQPQHF.

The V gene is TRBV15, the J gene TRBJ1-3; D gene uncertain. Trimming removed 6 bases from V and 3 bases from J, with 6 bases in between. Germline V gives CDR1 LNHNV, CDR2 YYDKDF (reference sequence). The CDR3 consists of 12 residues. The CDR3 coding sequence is TGTGCCACCAGTCTCAGTGGAAACACCATATATTTT. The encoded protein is CATSLSGNTIYF.

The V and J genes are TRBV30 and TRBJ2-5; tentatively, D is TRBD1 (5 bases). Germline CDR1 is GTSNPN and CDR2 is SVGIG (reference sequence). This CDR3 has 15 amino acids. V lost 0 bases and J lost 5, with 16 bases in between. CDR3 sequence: CAWSVQAALGETQYF. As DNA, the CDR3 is TGTGCCTGGAGTGTACAGGCCGCCCTAGGGGAGACCCAGTACTTC.

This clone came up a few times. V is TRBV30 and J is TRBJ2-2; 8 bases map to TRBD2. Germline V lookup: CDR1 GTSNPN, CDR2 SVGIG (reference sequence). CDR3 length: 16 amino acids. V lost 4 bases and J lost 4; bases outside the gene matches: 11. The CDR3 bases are TGTGCCTGGAAACCCCCCGGGACTAGGTCCACCGGGGAGCTGTTTTTT. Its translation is CAWKPPGTRSTGELFF.

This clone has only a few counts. The CDR3 is CASSLGLAGGPYF. The CDR3 bases are TGTGCCAGCAGTTTAGGCCTAGCGGGAGGGCCGTACTTC. The chain has TRBV27 and TRBJ2-7; 12 bases match TRBD2. Germline CDR1 MNHEY, CDR2 SMNVEV (reference sequence). Losses at the gene ends were 2 bases for V and 12 bases for J; bases not matched to a gene: 5. CDR3 length: 13 amino acids.

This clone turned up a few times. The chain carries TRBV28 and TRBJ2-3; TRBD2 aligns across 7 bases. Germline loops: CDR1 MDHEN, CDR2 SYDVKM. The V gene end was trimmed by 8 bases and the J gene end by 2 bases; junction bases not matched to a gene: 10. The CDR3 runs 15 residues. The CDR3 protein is CASRLRAGITDTQYF. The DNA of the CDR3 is TGTGCCAGCCGCCTTAGAGCGGGAATCACAGATACGCAGTATTTT.

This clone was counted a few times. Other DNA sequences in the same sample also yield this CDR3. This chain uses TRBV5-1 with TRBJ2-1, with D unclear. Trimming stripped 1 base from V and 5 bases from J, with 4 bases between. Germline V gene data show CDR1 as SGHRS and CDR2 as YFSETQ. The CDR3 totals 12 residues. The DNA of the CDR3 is TGCGCCAGCAGCTTGACAGACAATGAGCAGTTCTTC. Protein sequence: CASSLTDNEQFF. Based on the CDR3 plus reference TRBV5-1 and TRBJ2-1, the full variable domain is KAGVTQTPRYLIKTRGQQVTLSCSPISGHRSVSWYQQTPGQGLQFLFEYFSETQRNKGNFPGRFSGRQFSNSRSEMNVSTLELGDSALYLCASSLTDNEQFFGPGTRLTVL.

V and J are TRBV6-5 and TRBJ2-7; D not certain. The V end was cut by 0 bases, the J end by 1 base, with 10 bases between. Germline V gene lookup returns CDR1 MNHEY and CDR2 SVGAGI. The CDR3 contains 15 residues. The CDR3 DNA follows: TGTGCCAGCAGTTACTCGTCTGGCCGATCCTACGAGCAGTACTTC. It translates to CASSYSSGRSYEQYF.

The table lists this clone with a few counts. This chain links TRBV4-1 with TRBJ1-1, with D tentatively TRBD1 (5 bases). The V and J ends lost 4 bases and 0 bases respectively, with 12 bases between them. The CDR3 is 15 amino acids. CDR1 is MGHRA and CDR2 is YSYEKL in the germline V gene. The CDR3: CASSRLQELNTEAFF. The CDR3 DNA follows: TGCGCCAGCAGCCGGCTACAGGAGCTGAACACTGAAGCTTTCTTT.

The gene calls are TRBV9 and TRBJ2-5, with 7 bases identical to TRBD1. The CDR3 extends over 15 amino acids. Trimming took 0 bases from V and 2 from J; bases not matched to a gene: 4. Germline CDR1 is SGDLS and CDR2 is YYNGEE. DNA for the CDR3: TGTGCCAGCAGCGTAGTGGGACAGTGGCAAGAGACCCAGTACTTC. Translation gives CASSVVGQWQETQYF.

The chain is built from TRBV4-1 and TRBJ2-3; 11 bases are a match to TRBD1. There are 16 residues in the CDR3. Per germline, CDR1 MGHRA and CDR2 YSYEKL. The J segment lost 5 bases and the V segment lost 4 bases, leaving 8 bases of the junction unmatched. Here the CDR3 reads CASSLYGQGALDTQYF. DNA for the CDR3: TGCGCCAGCAGCCTTTATGGACAGGGGGCTTTAGATACGCAGTATTTT.

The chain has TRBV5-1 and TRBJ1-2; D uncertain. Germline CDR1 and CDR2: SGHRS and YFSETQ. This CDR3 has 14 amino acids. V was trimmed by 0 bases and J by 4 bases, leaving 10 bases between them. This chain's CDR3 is CASSLDAGSYGYTF. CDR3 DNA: TGCGCCAGCAGCTTGGACGCAGGCAGCTATGGCTACACCTTC.

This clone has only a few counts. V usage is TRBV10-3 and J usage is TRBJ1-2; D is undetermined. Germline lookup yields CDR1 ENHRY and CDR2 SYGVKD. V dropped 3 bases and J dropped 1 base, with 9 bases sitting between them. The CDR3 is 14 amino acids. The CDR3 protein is CAISDSGGNYGYTF. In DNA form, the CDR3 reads TGTGCCATCAGTGATTCCGGCGGTAACTATGGCTACACCTTC.